Listed here are 9 T cell receptor beta chains from one sample, sequenced in a study of PD-1 blockade in mismatch repair-deficient tumors. TCRdb keeps only in-frame clones here, not all; method: immunoSEQ multiplex PCR. The sample consists of about 9,200 clones, roughly nine tenths of them appearing once. Time point specified: approximately 9-day in vitro stimulation with candidate mutation-associated neoantigen peptide 1. For these TCRs, the target antigens are not known. This specimen was cells cultured in vitro, taken from a patient treated with pembrolizumab. The receptors derive from an adult with mismatch repair-deficient cancer.

The rearrangement links TRBV18 to TRBJ2-1; TRBD1 matches 11 bases. V lost 2 bases, J lost 7 bases, and 1 base stayed unmatched. CDR1 and CDR2 from the germline V gene are KGHSH and LQKENI. CDR3 length: 14 amino acids. The CDR3 region has the DNA TGTGCCAGCTCACCAGGGACAGGGGGAAATGAGCAGTTCTTC. Protein product: CASSPGTGGNEQFF.

The chain combines TRBV28 with TRBJ1-1, with unresolved D. Germline-derived CDR1 and CDR2 are MDHEN and SYDVKM. V dropped 7 bases and J dropped 0 bases, with 12 bases sitting between them. CDR3 size: 14 residues. CDR3 sequence reads: CASIGGTVNTEAFF. For the CDR3, the DNA is TGTGCCAGCATTGGTGGCACCGTGAACACTGAAGCTTTCTTT. Full variable domain (rest looked up from reference TRBV28 and TRBJ1-1): DVKVTQSSRYLVKRTGEKVFLECVQDMDHENMFWYRQDPGLGLRLIYFSYDVKMKEKGDIPEGYSVSREKKERFSLILESASTNQTSMYLCASIGGTVNTEAFFGQGTRLTVV.

J is TRBJ2-3 and V is TRBV5-1, with 11 bases identical to TRBD2. The CDR3 is made up of 14 amino acids. The V gene end was trimmed by 4 bases and the J gene end by 5 bases; junction bases not matched to a gene: 3. Germline V CDR1 and CDR2: SGHRS, YFSETQ. DNA for the CDR3: TGCGCCAGCAGCCCCGGACTAGCGGGAGATACGCAGTATTTT. It yields the protein CASSPGLAGDTQYF.

The CDR3 loop is CASSERQFTGELFF. The CDR3 bases are TGTGCCAGCAGTGAACGGCAGTTCACCGGGGAGCTGTTTTTT. The chain carries TRBV2 and TRBJ2-2; D gene ambiguous. The CDR3 has 14 amino acids. CDR1 SNHLY and CDR2 FYNNEI come from the germline V gene. Trimming left V 2 bases short and J 4 bases short, with 8 bases between. Full variable domain (missing parts from reference TRBV2 and TRBJ2-2): EPEVTQTPSHQVTQMGQEVILRCVPISNHLYFYWYRQILGQKVEFLVSFYNNEISEKSEIFDDQFSVERPDGSNFTLKIRSTKLEDSAMYFCASSERQFTGELFFGEGSRLTVL.

This chain links TRBV6-1 with TRBJ1-5; TRBD1 matches 9 bases. V dropped 7 bases and J dropped 4; count of bases not matched to a gene: 8. The CDR3 is made up of 15 amino acids. Germline CDR1 MNHNS, CDR2 SASEGT. The DNA for the CDR3 is TGTGCCAGCAATGGACAGGGGCTCTTAAATCAGCCCCAGCATTTT. Translating it yields CASNGQGLLNQPQHF.

The rearrangement joins TRBV30 to TRBJ1-2; 9 bases are shared with TRBD1. Germline loops: CDR1 GTSNPN, CDR2 SVGIG (reference sequence). This CDR3 region has 14 residues. The ends lost 6 bases at V and 5 bases at J; junction bases unmatched: 10. CDR3 in DNA: TGTGCCTGTTCCTGGGGACAGGGATTGTATGGCTACACCTTC. Its protein is CACSWGQGLYGYTF. Full variable domain (remainder filled in from reference TRBV30 and TRBJ1-2): SQTIHQWPATLVQPVGSPLSLECTVEGTSNPNLYWYRQAAGRGLQLLFYSVGIGQISSEVPQNLSASRPQDRQFILSSKKLLLSDSGFYLCACSWGQGLYGYTFGSGTRLTVV.

This chain connects TRBV10-3 to TRBJ1-2, with unresolved D. Germline CDR1 and CDR2: ENHRY and SYGVKD. V dropped 2 bases and J dropped 8 bases, with 12 bases sitting between them. The CDR3 is 13 residues long. The CDR3 nucleotides read TGTGCCATCAGTGAGACCCCCGAAGGGGGCTACACCTTC. Its protein product is CAISETPEGGYTF.

This clone appeared once. V usage is TRBV29-1 and J usage is TRBJ2-7; 10 bases line up with TRBD2. The CDR3 extends over 13 amino acids. Germline-derived CDR1 and CDR2 are SQVTM and ANQGSEA. Trimming took 5 bases from V and 3 from J; bases not matched to a gene: 4. CDR3 in amino acids: CSVLAGEDYEQYF. For the CDR3, the DNA is TGCAGCGTTCTAGCGGGGGAGGACTACGAGCAGTACTTC.

For this clone: The same CDR3 is also encoded by other DNA sequences in this sample. The chain joins TRBV27 to TRBJ1-5; tentatively, D is TRBD1 (5 bases). V was trimmed by 5 bases and J by 3 bases, leaving 11 bases between them. The V gene's germline CDR1 is MNHEY and CDR2 SMNVEV (reference sequence). CDR3 length: 14 residues. Written as DNA, the CDR3 is TGTGCCAGCAGTCCCGGGGGAACCAATCAGCCCCAGCATTTT. Amino acid sequence: CASSPGGTNQPQHF.